Each of the 4 T cell receptor beta chains below was sequenced from the same sample in a study of blood T cell repertoires in COVID-19 (dated by TCRdb to 2020 to 2022). The protocol used for the library was the immunoSEQ multiplex PCR assay. The clones in this table, taken by TCRdb from immuneACCESS, are in-frame only. Not every clone is retained; where verified, under half of the shortfall comes from an unresolved V gene, and the cause of the rest is unknown. Counted in this sample were roughly 210,000 clones; about 85% of them appeared once. Under 2% of the sample is held by the ten biggest clonotypes. Material: peripheral blood. Receptors were obtained from a man between 65 and 85 years old with acute or convalescent COVID-19.

V gene TRBV2 combines with J gene TRBJ2-7, with TRBD2 matching over 9 bases. Germline V gene sequence: CDR1 SNHLY, CDR2 FYNNEI. The J segment lost 6 bases and the V segment lost 4 bases, leaving 13 bases of the junction unmatched. The CDR3 covers 16 residues. The DNA of the CDR3 is TGTGCCAGCAGTGGACTAGCGGAAACTCTTCAGGCCGAGCAGTACTTC. Translating gives CASSGLAETLQAEQYF.

This chain links TRBV19 with TRBJ2-2, with 8 bases lining up with TRBD1. The J segment lost 4 bases and the V segment lost 7 bases, leaving 23 bases of the junction unmatched. The germline CDR1 and CDR2 sequences are LNHDA and SQIVND (reference sequence). This CDR3 comprises 20 residues. In nucleotides, the CDR3 is TGTGCCAGTACCCTATCGTTGAAGGACAGGGTAATTCCTGGCACCGGGGAGCTGTTTTTT. Translation: CASTLSLKDRVIPGTGELFF.

The J gene is TRBJ1-1, the V gene TRBV10-3; 9 bases are shared with TRBD1. V shed 0 bases and J 6 bases; nucleotides not matched to a gene: 8. Germline assignment: CDR1 ENHRY and CDR2 SYGVKD. This CDR3 has 16 residues. The CDR3 DNA reads as TGTGCCATCAGTGAGTCCCCACAGGGGGCTTTAGCTGAAGCTTTCTTT. Translating it yields CAISESPQGALAEAFF.

The rearrangement joins TRBV19 to TRBJ1-4; TRBD1 might be the D (5 bases). CDR1 and CDR2 from the germline V gene are LNHDA and SQIVND (reference sequence). Trimming took off 5 bases at V and 8 bases at J, with 18 bases between the two ends. The CDR3 loop spans 15 amino acids. CDR3 protein: CASSVRGALGEKLFF. In nucleotides, the CDR3 is TGTGCCAGTAGTGTCCGCGGGGCCCTTGGGGAAAAACTGTTTTTT.